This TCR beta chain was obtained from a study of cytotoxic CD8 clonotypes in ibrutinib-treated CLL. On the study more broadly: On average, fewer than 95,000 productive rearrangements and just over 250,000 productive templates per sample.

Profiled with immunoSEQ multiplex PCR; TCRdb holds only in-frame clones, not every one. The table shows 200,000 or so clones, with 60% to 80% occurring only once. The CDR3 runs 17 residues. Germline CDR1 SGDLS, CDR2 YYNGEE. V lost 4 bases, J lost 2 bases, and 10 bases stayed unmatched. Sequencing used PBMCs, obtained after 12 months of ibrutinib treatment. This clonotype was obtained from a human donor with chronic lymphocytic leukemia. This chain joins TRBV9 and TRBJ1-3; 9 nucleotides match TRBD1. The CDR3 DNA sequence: TGTGCCAGCAGCCCATGGGACAGGGTGTCCCCTGGAAACACCATATATTTT. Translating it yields CASSPWDRVSPGNTIYF.